This TCR beta chain was found in a study of early T cells in non-severe SARS-CoV-2 infection. Study-level information: Sequencing targeted bulk RNA from unsorted whole blood, leaving chains unpaired. Study-wide findings and caveats: Lookups in VDJdb leaned toward anti-spike CD8 responses and missed private and CD4 specificities.

With regard to this clonotype: Its matching antigen is unknown.

The TCR library protocol was used to attach unique molecular identifiers. These identifiers were attached to individual cDNA molecules. One entry per CDR3 protein results from TCRdb running MiXCR on the 5' RACE reads. The sample carries more than 65,000 distinct CDR3 sequences, around 13% recorded once. The sample taken for sequencing was whole blood. This TCR was sampled from an adult who was a healthcare worker with PCR-confirmed SARS-CoV-2 infection or an uninfected control (not recorded which).

The CDR3 nucleotides are TGTGCCAGCAGCTTTGAGCGGGGTTACGAGCAGTACTTC. Its translation is CASSFERGYEQYF. This chain uses TRBV7-2 with TRBJ2-7; the match to TRBD2 covers 7 bases. Germline V gene sequence: CDR1 SGHTA, CDR2 FQGNSA. Germline trimming cut 3 bases from V and 4 bases from J; bases unmatched to any gene: 3. CDR3 length: 13 residues.